This T cell receptor beta chain was documented in a study of CD8+CD57+ T cells in acquired aplastic anemia. Study-wide background: Sorting CD4+ and CD8+ cells gave DNA averaging about 3.2 ug.

The CDR3 has 12 amino acids. Looked up from germline, CDR1 is SNHLY and CDR2 is FYNNEI. V lost 6 bases and J 0 bases, leaving 5 bases between the germline ends. In its sample, this clonotype was seen many times. The TCR beta profiling, which covered VDJ combination and CDR3 sequence, was carried out using genomic DNA as the template. TCRdb called the reads again in MiXCR, with one record for every CDR3 protein. The table lists around 200,000 distinct CDR3 sequences, around half of them singletons, with around a sixth in the top ten. The chain recombines TRBV2 with TRBJ2-5; D not certain. The sequenced sample consisted of sorted CD4+, CD8+, or CD8+CD57+ T cells (not recorded which) from PBMCs. The receptor's source is a human donor in good health, serving as a control. The CDR3 spells CASRGNQETQYF. DNA for the CDR3: TGTGCCAGCAGAGGTAACCAAGAGACCCAGTACTTC.